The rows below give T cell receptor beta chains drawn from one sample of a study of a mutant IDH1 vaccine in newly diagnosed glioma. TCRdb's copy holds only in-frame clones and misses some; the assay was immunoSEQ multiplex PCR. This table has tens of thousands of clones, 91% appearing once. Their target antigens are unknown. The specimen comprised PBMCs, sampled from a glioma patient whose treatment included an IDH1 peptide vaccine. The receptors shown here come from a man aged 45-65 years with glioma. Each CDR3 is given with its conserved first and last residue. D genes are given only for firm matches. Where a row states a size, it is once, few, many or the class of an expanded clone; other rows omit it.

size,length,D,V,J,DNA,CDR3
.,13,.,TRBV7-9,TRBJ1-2,TGTGCCAGTTCCGCCGGGAGTTCCTATGGCTACACCTTC,CASSAGSSYGYTF
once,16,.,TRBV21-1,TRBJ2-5,TGTGCCAGCAGCAAAAAAAGGGACAGGGGTCAAGAGACCCAGTACTTC,CASSKKRDRGQETQYF
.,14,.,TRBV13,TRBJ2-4,TGTGCCAGCAGCTTGGGGGGGCAAGGAAACATTCAGTACTTC,CASSLGGQGNIQYF
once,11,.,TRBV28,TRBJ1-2,TGTGCCAGCAGTTGGAGCTATGGCTACACCTTC,CASSWSYGYTF
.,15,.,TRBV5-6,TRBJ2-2,TGTGCCAGCAGCTTGGCCAGAGCGAACACCGGGGAGCTGTTTTTT,CASSLARANTGELFF
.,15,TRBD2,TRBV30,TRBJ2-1,TGTGCCTGGACAGGGACTAGCGGGGGGGCTAAGGAGCAGTTCTTC,CAWTGTSGGAKEQFF
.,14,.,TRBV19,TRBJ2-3,TGTGCCAGTAGTATAGTCGGATTCACAGATACGCAGTATTTT,CASSIVGFTDTQYF
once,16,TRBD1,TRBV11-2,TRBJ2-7,TGTGCCAGCAGCTTAGTGAGGACAGGGGATTCCTACGAGCAGTACTTC,CASSLVRTGDSYEQYF
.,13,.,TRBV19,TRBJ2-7,TGTGCCAGTAGTGCCGGAGTTGCCTACGAGCAGTACTTC,CASSAGVAYEQYF
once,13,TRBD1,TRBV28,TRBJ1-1,TGTGCCAGCAGCCCTGGCAGGGGGACTGAAGCTTTCTTT,CASSPGRGTEAFF
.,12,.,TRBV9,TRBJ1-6,TGTGCCAGCAGCACCGCCATGTCACCCCTCCACTTT,CASSTAMSPLHF
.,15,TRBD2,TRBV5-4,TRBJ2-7,TGTGCCAGCAGCTTTATCGGGGGGGGCATAAACGAGCAGTACTTC,CASSFIGGGINEQYF
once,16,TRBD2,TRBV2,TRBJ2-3,TGTGCCAGCAGTCAGGGGCCTAGCGGGAGCACAGATACGCAGTATTTT,CASSQGPSGSTDTQYF